The 10 T cell receptor beta chains below were found in one sample sequenced in a study of glioma-infiltrating T cells. Using RNA template, CDR3s of TCR alpha and beta were amplified with iRepertoire arm-PCR. TCRdb called the multiplex PCR reads again in MiXCR, with one record for every CDR3 protein. This table has about 380,000 distinct CDR3 sequences, 41% appearing once. The specimen was glioma tissue, nonneoplastic brain tissue, or PBMCs (not recorded which). These receptor sequences come from a human donor with low-grade glioma or glioblastoma, undergoing nonglioma brain surgery, or in good health (not recorded which).

This chain joins TRBV7-6 and TRBJ1-5, with TRBD1 as a possible D gene (5 bases). Deletions cut 1 base from V and 4 bases from J, with 8 bases between. This CDR3 has 14 amino acids. CDR1 and CDR2 from the germline V gene are SGHVS and FNYEAQ. The CDR3 coding sequence is TGTGCCAGCAGCTTAGGGGACGGTAATCAGCCCCAGCATTTT. Residues: CASSLGDGNQPQHF.

The chain links TRBV7-6 to TRBJ2-1; 8 bases agree with TRBD1. The CDR3 runs to 16 residues. The germline CDR1 and CDR2 sequences are SGHVS and FNYEAQ. With V trimmed by 1 base and J by 4 bases, 6 bases remained unmatched. This CDR3 is CASSLVRTGRYNEQFF. For the CDR3, the DNA is TGTGCCAGCAGCTTAGTAAGGACAGGGAGGTACAATGAGCAGTTCTTC.

This clonotype was seen ten or more times. The chain uses TRBV28 and TRBJ2-7, with 8 positions matching TRBD1. The CDR3 totals 14 residues. Germline lookup yields CDR1 MDHEN and CDR2 SYDVKM. V was pared by 6 bases and J by 1 base, with 5 bases of the junction left unmatched. In DNA form, the CDR3 reads TGTGCCAGCAGCATTGGACAGGGTTCCTACGAGCAGTACTTC. The encoded protein is CASSIGQGSYEQYF.

This clonotype has ten or more counts. The DNA of the CDR3 is TGTGCCAGCAGTTGGTTGGCGAACACTGAAGCTTTCTTT. Its protein product is CASSWLANTEAFF. This sequence joins TRBV28 and TRBJ1-1; no firm D call. Germline CDR1 MDHEN, CDR2 SYDVKM. The length of the CDR3 is 13 residues. With 4 bases removed from V and 1 base from J, the gap between germline ends came to 7 bases.

V is TRBV28 and J is TRBJ2-1, with D tentatively TRBD2 (6 bases). The CDR3 loop spans 16 amino acids. V lost 3 bases and J lost 5, with 17 bases in between. CDR1 and CDR2 from the germline V gene are MDHEN and SYDVKM. CDR3 residues: CASSFPWRERDNEQFF. The CDR3 bases are TGTGCCAGCAGTTTTCCCTGGCGGGAAAGGGACAATGAGCAGTTCTTC.

This clonotype was seen just once. The genes are TRBV24-1 and TRBJ2-2; 8 bases fit TRBD1. V lost 3 bases and J lost 4; bases outside the gene matches: 12. The CDR3 consists of 18 residues. Germline V lookup: CDR1 KGHDR, CDR2 SFDVKD. The CDR3 protein is CATSDLEPRQGITGELFF. The CDR3 coding sequence is TGTGCCACCAGTGATCTAGAACCCAGACAGGGGATCACCGGGGAGCTGTTTTTT.

In this sample, this clonotype turned up a few times. The chain joins TRBV7-9 to TRBJ1-3, with D unclear. The V gene lost 4 bases and the J gene lost 2 bases, with 21 bases spanning the gap. CDR3 size: 18 residues. The V gene's germline CDR1 is SEHNR and CDR2 FQNEAQ (reference sequence). This CDR3 reads CASSWLVGPVYTGNTIYF. The CDR3 nucleotides are TGTGCCAGCAGCTGGTTGGTAGGACCCGTCTATACTGGAAACACCATATATTTT.

This clonotype was counted only a few times. The rearrangement joins TRBV2 to TRBJ1-2, with unresolved D. The CDR3 is made up of 10 amino acids. V shed 6 bases and J shed 4 bases, with 3 bases lying between them. The V gene's germline CDR1 is SNHLY and CDR2 FYNNEI. CDR3 sequence (DNA): TGTGCCAGCAGCCCCTATGGCTACACCTTC. Amino acids: CASSPYGYTF. Combining the CDR3 with reference TRBV2 and TRBJ1-2 gives the whole variable domain EPEVTQTPSHQVTQMGQEVILRCVPISNHLYFYWYRQILGQKVEFLVSFYNNEISEKSEIFDDQFSVERPDGSNFTLKIRSTKLEDSAMYFCASSPYGYTFGSGTRLTVV.

V and J are TRBV4-1 and TRBJ2-5, with TRBD2 as a possible D gene (6 bases). The last part of the DNA fits TRBJ2-7 better; the J call may be wrong. CDR1 and CDR2 from the germline V gene are MGHRA and YSYEKL. This CDR3 has 14 amino acids. Here the CDR3 DNA reads TGCGCCAGCAGCCAAGTAGGAGTGGGAGGCGAGCAGTACTTC. Its protein is CASSQVGVGGEQYF.

This clonotype appeared a few times. J is TRBJ2-2 and V is TRBV24-1; no firm D call. Trimming cost V 2 bases and J 2 bases, with 8 bases left between them. The CDR3 is 15 amino acids. Germline V gene lookup returns CDR1 KGHDR and CDR2 SFDVKD. In DNA form, the CDR3 reads TGTGCCACCAGTGATTGGTCACCCAACACCGGGGAGCTGTTTTTT. It specifies CATSDWSPNTGELFF.